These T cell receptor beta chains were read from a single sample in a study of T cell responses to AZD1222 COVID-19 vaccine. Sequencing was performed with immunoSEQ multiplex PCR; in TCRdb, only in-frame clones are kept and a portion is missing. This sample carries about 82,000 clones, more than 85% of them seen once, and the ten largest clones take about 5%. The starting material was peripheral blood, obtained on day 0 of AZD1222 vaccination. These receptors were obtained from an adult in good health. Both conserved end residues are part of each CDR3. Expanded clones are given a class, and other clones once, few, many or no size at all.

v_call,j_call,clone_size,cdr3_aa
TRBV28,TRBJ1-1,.,CASMTSAEAFF
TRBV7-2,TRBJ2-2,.,CASSFIPGWAYTGELFF
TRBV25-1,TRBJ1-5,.,CASSENRGAGENQPQHF
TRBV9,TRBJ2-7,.,CASSVVPGVTYEQYF
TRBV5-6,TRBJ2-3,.,CASSTPQEQQPTDTQYF
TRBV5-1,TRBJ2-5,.,CASSFGTKQETQYF
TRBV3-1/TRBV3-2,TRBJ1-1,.,CASSRRGDTEAFF
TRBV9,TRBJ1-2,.,CASSVGAGALNNYGYTF
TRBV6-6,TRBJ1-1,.,CASAILFEAFF
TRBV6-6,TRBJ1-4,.,CASSPGQSYEKLFF
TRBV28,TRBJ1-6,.,CASSGSTGYNSPLHF
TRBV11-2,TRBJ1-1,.,CASTREGGYTEAFF
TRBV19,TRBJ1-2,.,CASSNSGGAGYGYTF
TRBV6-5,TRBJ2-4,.,CASSSGGPQNIQYF
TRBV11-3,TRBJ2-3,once,CASSLGEDTQYF
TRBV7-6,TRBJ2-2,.,CASSLAPGEKSPGELFF
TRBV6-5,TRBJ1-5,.,CASTQSPGGGQPQHF
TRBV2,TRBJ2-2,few,CASSLPGTGGTGELFF
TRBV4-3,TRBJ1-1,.,CASSPRGGAGVTEAFF
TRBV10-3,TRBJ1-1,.,CAINPGQGNLNTEAFF
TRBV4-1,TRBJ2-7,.,CASSQVMFSYEQYF
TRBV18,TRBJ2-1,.,CASSPAGGYNEQFF
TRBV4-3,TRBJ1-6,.,CASSQDNREYNSPLHF
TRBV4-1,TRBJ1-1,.,CASSQDEIFTEAFF
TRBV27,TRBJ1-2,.,CASSFSVNYGYTF
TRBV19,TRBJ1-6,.,CASSLMTGGFSPLHF
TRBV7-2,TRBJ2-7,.,CASSLAAGEQYF
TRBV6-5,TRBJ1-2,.,CASSSPRQGANYGYTF
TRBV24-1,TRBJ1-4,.,CATSDPGQGTTNEKLFF
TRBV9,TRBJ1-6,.,CASSVKLENSPLHF
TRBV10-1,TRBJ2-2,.,CASSEPAGGNTGELFF
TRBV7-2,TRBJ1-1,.,CASSPGRRWNTEAFF
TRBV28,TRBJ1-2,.,CASTTGTRYGYTF
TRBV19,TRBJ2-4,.,CASSISAAWRNIQYF
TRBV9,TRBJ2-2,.,CASSVQGAGTGELFF
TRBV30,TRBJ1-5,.,CAWSVGGNNQPQHF
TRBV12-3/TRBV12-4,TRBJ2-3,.,CASTGLGDTQYF
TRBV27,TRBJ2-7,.,CASSLEPPGTYEQYF
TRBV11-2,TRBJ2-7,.,CASSLQRGYSYEQYF
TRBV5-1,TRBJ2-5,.,CASSLSGGAETQYF
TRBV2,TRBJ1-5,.,CASMAARGNQPQHF
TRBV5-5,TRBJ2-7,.,CASSLSPGQGAGQYF
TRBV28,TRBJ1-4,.,CASRREGRVGEKLFF
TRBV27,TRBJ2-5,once,CASSLGTGGGTQYF
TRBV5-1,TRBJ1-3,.,CASSLAGGTSGNTIYF